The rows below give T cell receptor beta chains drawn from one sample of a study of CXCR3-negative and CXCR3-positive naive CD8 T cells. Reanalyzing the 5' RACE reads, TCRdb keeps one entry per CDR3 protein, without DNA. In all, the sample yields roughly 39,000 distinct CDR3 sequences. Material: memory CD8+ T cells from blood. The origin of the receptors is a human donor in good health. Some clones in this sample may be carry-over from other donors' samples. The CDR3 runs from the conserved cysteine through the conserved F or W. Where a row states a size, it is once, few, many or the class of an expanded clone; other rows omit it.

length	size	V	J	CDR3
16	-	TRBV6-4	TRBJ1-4	CASSETAGTGREKLFF
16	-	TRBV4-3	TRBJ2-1	CASSHSIDRGHNEQFF
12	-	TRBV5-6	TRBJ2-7	CASNTGSYEQYF
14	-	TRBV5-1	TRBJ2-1	CASKPDGGDNEQFF
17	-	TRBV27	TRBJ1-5	CATKIEGGPYSNQPQHF
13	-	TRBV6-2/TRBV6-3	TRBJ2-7	CASSYSHGDEQYF
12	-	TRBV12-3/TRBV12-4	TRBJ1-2	CASSRGFYGYTF
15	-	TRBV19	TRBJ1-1	CASNEQGTVNTEAFF
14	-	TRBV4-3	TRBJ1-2	CASSQGQYNYGYTF
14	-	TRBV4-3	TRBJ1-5	CASSQGEGGQPQHF
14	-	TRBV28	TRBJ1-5	CASSLWDSGQPQHF
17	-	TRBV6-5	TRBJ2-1	CASSSYFVREGSNEQFF
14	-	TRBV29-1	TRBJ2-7	CSVEDRGDSYEQYF
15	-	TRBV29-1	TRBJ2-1	CSVAGTSGALNEQFF
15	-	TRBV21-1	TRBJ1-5	CASKRAPGGCQPQHF
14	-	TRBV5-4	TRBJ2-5	CASSIYTEQETQYF
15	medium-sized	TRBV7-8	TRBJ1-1	CASSLGARSNTEAFF
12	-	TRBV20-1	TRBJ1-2	CSARWLEYGYTF
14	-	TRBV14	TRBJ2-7	CASSQEEAGYEQYF
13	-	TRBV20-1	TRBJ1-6	CSASDRENSPLHF
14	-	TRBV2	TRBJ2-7	CASSAPTNSYEQYF
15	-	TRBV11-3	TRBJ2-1	CASSLVAGAWNEQFF
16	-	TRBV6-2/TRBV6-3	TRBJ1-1	CASSSSFGRSNTEAFF
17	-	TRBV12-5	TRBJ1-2	CASGFEAWMSGFDGYTF
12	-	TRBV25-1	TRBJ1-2	CAAFQGYHGYTF
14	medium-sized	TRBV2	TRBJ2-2	CASSDGSATGELFF
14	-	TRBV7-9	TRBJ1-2	CASSLVTPVRGYTF
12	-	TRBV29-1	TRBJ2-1	CSVDEEGPEQFF
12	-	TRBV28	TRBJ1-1	CASSPRVHEAFF
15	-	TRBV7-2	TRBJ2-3	CASTTLRGSMDTQYF
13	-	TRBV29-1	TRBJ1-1	CSAPGQAGTEAFF
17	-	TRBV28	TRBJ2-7	CASSFSPGQGYSYEQYF
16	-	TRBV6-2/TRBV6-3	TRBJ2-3	CASSYPGQGGPDTQYF
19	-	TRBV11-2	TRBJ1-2	CASSLVGQGAREGNYGYTF
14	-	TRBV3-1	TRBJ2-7	CASSQDVRDYEQYF
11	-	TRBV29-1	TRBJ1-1	CSAYWGLEAFF
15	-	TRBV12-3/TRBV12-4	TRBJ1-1	CASSLERRGGTEAFF
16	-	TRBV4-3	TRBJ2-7	CASSQGLAGGNYEQYF
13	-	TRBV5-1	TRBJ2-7	CASSLDPIYEQYF
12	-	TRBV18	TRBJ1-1	CASSHEGTEAFF